What follows is one T cell receptor (beta chain) and its context. As yet, its antigen is unknown. This sample is drawn from a study of cytomegalovirus exposure and HLA in healthy donors. Study results and caveats: The study carried out a later analysis of TCR beta sequences. It associated some 17,000 of them with specific HLA alleles at a false discovery rate of 0.05. Fewer N-insertions (relative to the roughly 660-donor mean) were reportedly seen in an Asian-associated ancestry cluster in a later analysis. A few of the chains that were CMV-associated were confirmed in vitro to be specific for CMV antigens.

The PCR had 60 Vbeta and 13 Jbeta primers. Some clones are missing from TCRdb's copy, which holds only in-frame ones; the method was immunoSEQ multiplex PCR. Of 50,000 to 65,000 clones detected, roughly 72% appear once; the ten largest clones hold around 21%. This CDR3 contains 15 residues. The V gene end was trimmed by 1 base and the J gene end by 5 bases; junction bases not matched to a gene: 5. Germline lookup yields CDR1 MGHRA and CDR2 YSYEKL. The sample comprised PBMCs. The V gene is TRBV4-1, the J gene TRBJ1-5; 7 positions match TRBD1. The TCR comes from a woman in her fifties or sixties in good health and CMV-seropositive. CDR3 coding DNA: TGCGCCAGCAGCCAAGTGGGACAGAATTATCAGCCCCAGCATTTT. The encoded protein is CASSQVGQNYQPQHF.